This TCR beta chain emerged from a study of CD8+ T cells in alopecia areata. This CDR3 region has 11 residues. Trimming shortened V by 10 bases and J by 8 bases, and 13 bases separated the two germline ends. Germline loops: CDR1 SNHLY, CDR2 FYNNEI. RNA extraction and reverse transcription yielded cDNA as sequencing template. Clones were sequenced by immunoSEQ multiplex PCR, and TCRdb holds only the in-frame ones, with some missing. There are some 130,000 clones in the sample; around 49% occur only once, and around 19% lies in the top ten. Here the sequenced sample was CD8+ T cells sorted from blood, taken at week 0. This clonotype originated in a human donor with alopecia areata. The chain uses TRBV2 and TRBJ2-3, with D uncertain. The CDR3 region has the DNA TGTGCCACCCTTATTGACCGTACGCAGTATTTT. This codes for CATLIDRTQYF.